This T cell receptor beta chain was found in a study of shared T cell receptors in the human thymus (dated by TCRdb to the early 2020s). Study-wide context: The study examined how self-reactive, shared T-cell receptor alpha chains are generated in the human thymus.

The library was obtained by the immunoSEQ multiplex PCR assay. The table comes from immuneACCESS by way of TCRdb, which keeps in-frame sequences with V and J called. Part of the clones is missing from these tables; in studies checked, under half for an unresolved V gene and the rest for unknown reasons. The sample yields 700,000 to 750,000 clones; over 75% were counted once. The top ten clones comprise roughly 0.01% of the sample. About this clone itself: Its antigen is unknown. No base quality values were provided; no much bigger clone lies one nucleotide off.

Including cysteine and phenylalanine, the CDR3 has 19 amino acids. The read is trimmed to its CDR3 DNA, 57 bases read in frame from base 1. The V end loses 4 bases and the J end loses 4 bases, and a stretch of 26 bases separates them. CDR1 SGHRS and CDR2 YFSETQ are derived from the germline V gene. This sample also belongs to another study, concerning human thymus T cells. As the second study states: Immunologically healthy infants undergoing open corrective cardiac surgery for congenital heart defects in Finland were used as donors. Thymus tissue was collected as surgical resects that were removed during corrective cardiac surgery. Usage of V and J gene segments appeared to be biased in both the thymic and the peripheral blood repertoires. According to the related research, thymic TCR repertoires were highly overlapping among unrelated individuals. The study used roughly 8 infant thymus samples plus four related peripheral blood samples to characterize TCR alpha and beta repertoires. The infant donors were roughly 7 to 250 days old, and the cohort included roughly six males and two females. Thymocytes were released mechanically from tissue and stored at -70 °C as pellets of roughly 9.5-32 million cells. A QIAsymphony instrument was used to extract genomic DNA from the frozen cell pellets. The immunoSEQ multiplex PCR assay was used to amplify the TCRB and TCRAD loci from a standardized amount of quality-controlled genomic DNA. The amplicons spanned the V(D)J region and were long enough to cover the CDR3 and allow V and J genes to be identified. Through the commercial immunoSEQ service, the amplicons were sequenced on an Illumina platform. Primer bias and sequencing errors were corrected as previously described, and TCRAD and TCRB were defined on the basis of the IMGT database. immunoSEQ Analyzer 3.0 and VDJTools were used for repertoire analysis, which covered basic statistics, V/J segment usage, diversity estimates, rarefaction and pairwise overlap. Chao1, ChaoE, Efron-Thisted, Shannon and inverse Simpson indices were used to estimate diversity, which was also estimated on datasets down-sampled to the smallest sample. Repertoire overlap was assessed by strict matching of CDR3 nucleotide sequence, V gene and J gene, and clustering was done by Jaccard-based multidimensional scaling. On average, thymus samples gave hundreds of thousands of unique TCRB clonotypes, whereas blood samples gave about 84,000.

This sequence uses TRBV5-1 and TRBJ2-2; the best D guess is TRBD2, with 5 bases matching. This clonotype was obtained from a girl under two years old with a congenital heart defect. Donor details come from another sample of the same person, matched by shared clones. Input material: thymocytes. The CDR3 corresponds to CASSQGSPTKYRGTGELFF. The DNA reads TGCGCCAGCAGCCAAGGGTCCCCAACGAAGTACCGGGGCACCGGGGAGCTGTTTTTT. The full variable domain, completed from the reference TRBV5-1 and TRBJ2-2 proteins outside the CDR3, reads KAGVTQTPRYLIKTRGQQVTLSCSPISGHRSVSWYQQTPGQGLQFLFEYFSETQRNKGNFPGRFSGRQFSNSRSEMNVSTLELGDSALYLCASSQGSPTKYRGTGELFFGEGSRLTVL.